This T cell receptor beta chain comes out of a study of metastatic and nonmetastatic thyroid tumors. Germline V gene sequence: CDR1 MNHNS, CDR2 SASEGT. With V trimmed by 6 bases and J by 2 bases, 0 bases remained unmatched. There are 13 residues in the CDR3. MiXCR re-clonotyped the PCR reads for TCRdb. The sample consists of about 38,000 clones, over 40% of them appearing once. Thyroid surgery took place with no prior treatment in any patient. This chain uses TRBV6-1 with TRBJ2-5; 10 nucleotides match TRBD1. Source material: tumor tissue. This TCR came from a male donor with papillary thyroid cancer or a benign thyroid nodule (not recorded which). Some clones in this sample may be carry-over from other donors' samples. The DNA of the CDR3 is TGTGCCAGCAGGGGACAGGGGCAAGAGACCCAGTACTTC. It specifies CASRGQGQETQYF.